This T cell receptor beta chain was identified in a study of blood T cell repertoires in COVID-19. Sequencing used immunoSEQ multiplex PCR; TCRdb keeps in-frame clones, though not all of them. The sample holds roughly 18,000 clones, around 89% seen once. This receptor was identified in an older woman with active COVID-19. Material: peripheral blood.

Here the CDR3 reads CASGSSYLGNTIYF. CDR3 in DNA: TGTGCCAGCGGTTCTAGCTACCTAGGAAACACCATATATTTT. The chain couples TRBV6-2 or TRBV6-3 to TRBJ1-3; D unresolved. V shed 8 bases and J shed 4 bases, with 15 bases lying between them. Germline V gene sequence: CDR1 MNHEY, CDR2 SVGEGT. The CDR3 sequence is 14 residues long.